This T cell receptor (beta chain) comes out of a study of beta chain features in type 1 diabetes (dated by TCRdb to 2016 to 2019). Background for the entire study: Mean age, gender distribution, total cell number and subset yield did not differ between patients and healthy donors. A total of 107,917,701 sorted cells were examined across all samples, and the number of cells per subset was strongly correlated with RNA yield. The study compared the TCRB repertoires of sorted circulating CD4+ T cell subsets in recently diagnosed type 1 diabetes patients with those in matched healthy donors. Whereas all 30 or so donors provided naive and central memory subsets, regulatory and stem cell-like memory subsets were isolated from just 8 patients and roughly 8 healthy donors.

From a lookup of the germline V gene (reference sequence), CDR1 and CDR2 are MNHEY and SMNVEV. The CDR3 has 15 amino acids, counting the end cysteine and phenylalanine. Just CDR3 DNA is preserved here, 45 bases in frame from base 1. This clone was counted only a few times. Its antigen specificity is not known. One end of the junction varies from germline; a read error may be responsible. Each donor gave one peripheral blood draw, averaging roughly 120 mL, which was collected into heparinised tubes. Naive, central memory, regulatory and stem cell-like memory CD4+ T cells were sorted on a BD FACSAria II using a panel including CD45RO, CCR7, CD25, CD127, CD95 and CD27. Every sorted population had a purity above 98%. PBMCs were isolated right away by Lymphoprep density gradient centrifugation and were stained directly, without culture. So that batch effects would be minimized, each experiment stained and sorted samples in pairs, pairing one healthy donor with one patient.

Points the paper makes about the study in general: Because cDNA rather than genomic DNA was sequenced, highly expressing activated cells could have been over-represented, although no difference in activation and CD3 levels was found between groups. The naive, central memory and regulatory TCRB repertoires appeared to resemble one another more closely among patients than among healthy donors. Fewer insertions and more nucleotide deletions at VDJ recombination sites were observed in patients with type 1 diabetes, implying thymic rearrangement abnormalities. A moderate but significant shortening of TCRB CDR3 length was observed in type 1 diabetes patients in all four CD4+ subsets. Only small numbers of individuals were included in the HLA sub-analyses, which left unresolved whether HLA type had any influence on TCRB rearrangement. PCR might favor shorter templates, but patient and control samples were amplified and corrected together, so any skew would affect both groups equally.

The High Capacity cDNA Reverse Transcription Kit was used to reverse transcribe all of the isolated RNA, meaning that expressed TCRB transcripts were what got sequenced. Deep immunoSEQ sequencing was performed on naive, central memory and regulatory T cell samples, with an average of roughly 3.5 million total reads per sample. Sorted cells were lysed in RLT buffer and RNA was extracted with DNase-treated RNeasy Micro or Mini kits, depending on cell number. To prevent cross-contamination, each cell subset was processed individually, whereas patient and healthy donor samples were processed jointly. TCRB sequences were amplified from cDNA with the immunoSEQ multiplex PCR, producing 87-bp fragments spanning the CDR3 region. Amplicons were sequenced on the Illumina HiSeq platform. Under the source paper's analysis protocol: PCR bias was computationally corrected using synthetic template baselines, reads within Hamming distance 2 were collapsed, and singletons that could not be merged were discarded. Reads were aligned against IMGT to assign V, D and J genes, CDR3 length and insertions or deletions at six rearrangement sites. Within each subset, clonotype counts were normalized to sorted cell number, and only after that were true diversity and Gini coefficients computed with the tcR R package. The overlap coefficient, calculated on TCRB nucleotide sequences, was used to quantify repertoire sharing. Out-of-frame TCRB sequences from naive cells were analyzed as a proxy for the pre-selection repertoire. Entries here come from immuneACCESS through TCRdb and include only in-frame sequences with V and J called. Some clones fail to appear in such tables; in the studies checked, an unresolved V gene covers under half of the shortfall, and the cause of the remainder is unknown. V, J and clone size are those of that table, while D and trimming were read from the DNA. Across this sample there are roughly 610,000 clones, with roughly 16% seen only once. More than 0.08% of the sample is held by the ten biggest clonotypes.

The sequence was obtained from a man younger than 35 in good health. The sequenced sample was naive CD4+ T cells from blood. The cell subset or site label of this sample denotes: true naive CD4+ T cells. The chain couples TRBV27 to TRBJ1-2, with TRBD1 as a weak D call on 6 bases. The nucleotides are TGTGCCACCAGTTCGTGGGGGGCGCCTAACTATGGCTACACCTTC. The encoded protein is CATSSWGAPNYGYTF.